One and the same sample provided the 27 T cell receptor beta chains below, sequenced in a study of cytomegalovirus exposure and HLA in healthy donors. The PCR contained 60 Vbeta and 13 Jbeta primers. Sequencing used immunoSEQ multiplex PCR; TCRdb keeps in-frame clones, though not all of them. The data hold 280,000 or so clones, with roughly 90% observed a single time. The sequencing input was PBMCs. These receptors were obtained from a woman aged 18-29 years in good health and CMV-seronegative.

The rearrangement uses TRBV15 and TRBJ1-5, with D perhaps matching TRBD1 (6 bases). Germline lookup yields CDR1 LNHNV and CDR2 YYDKDF (reference sequence). This CDR3 is 15 amino acids long. V lost 5 bases and J 4 bases, leaving 15 bases between the germline ends. Written as DNA, the CDR3 is TGTGCCACCAGCTTTTTAACAGGGATTAATCAGCCCCAGCATTTT. Residues: CATSFLTGINQPQHF.

The chain employs TRBV2 and TRBJ1-2; tentative D call: TRBD1 (6 bases). Germline CDR1 is SNHLY and CDR2 is FYNNEI. Trimming shortened V by 6 bases and J by 2 bases, and 10 bases separated the two germline ends. This CDR3 has 13 amino acids. CDR3 sequence: CASRPTGNYGYTF. Here the CDR3 DNA reads TGTGCCAGCAGGCCTACAGGGAACTATGGCTACACCTTC.

The chain has TRBV7-2 and TRBJ1-1; TRBD1 is a possible D gene (6 bases). This CDR3 comprises 13 residues. Trimming cost V 3 bases and J 5 bases, with 10 bases left between them. Germline V gene lookup returns CDR1 SGHTA and CDR2 FQGNSA. The CDR3 nucleotides are TGTGCCAGCAGCTTTTCCCAGGGGACTGAAGCTTTCTTT. It is translated as CASSFSQGTEAFF.

The chain employs TRBV5-1 and TRBJ1-1; D is perhaps TRBD1 (5 bases). Trimming removed 1 base from V and 4 bases from J, with 14 bases in between. The CDR3 has 15 residues. Germline V gene sequence: CDR1 SGHRS, CDR2 YFSETQ. CDR3 residues: CASSLTSGGTTEAFF. In DNA, the CDR3 is TGCGCCAGCAGCTTGACGAGCGGGGGGACCACTGAAGCTTTCTTT.

This clone has only one observation. The V and J genes are TRBV5-4 and TRBJ1-2, with 10 bases fitting TRBD1. Germline values: CDR1 SGHNT, CDR2 YYREEE (reference sequence). CDR3 length: 15 amino acids. Unmatched junction bases numbered 7, after V lost 4 bases and J lost 4 bases. For the CDR3, the DNA is TGTGCCAGCAGCACGCCGACAGGGGGCGGCTATGGCTACACCTTC. It encodes CASSTPTGGGYGYTF.

This clone was seen a few times. The rearrangement links TRBV30 to TRBJ1-2, with D possibly matching TRBD1 (6 bases). Germline CDR1 reads GTSNPN; CDR2 reads SVGIG (reference sequence). This CDR3 is 13 amino acids long. V dropped 8 bases and J dropped 8 bases, with 21 bases sitting between them. CDR3 coding DNA: TGTGCCGGGGGGGCAGGGAAGGGGGAAGGCTACACCTTC. Its translation: CAGGAGKGEGYTF.

V is TRBV4-1 and J is TRBJ1-2; TRBD1 might be the D (5 bases). The germline gives CDR1 MGHRA, CDR2 YSYEKL. V was trimmed by 4 bases and J by 7 bases, leaving 16 bases between them. The CDR3 has 14 amino acids. The CDR3 reads CASSPDRGFGGYTF. The DNA of the CDR3 is TGCGCCAGCAGCCCAGACCGGGGGTTCGGTGGCTACACCTTC.

The genes are TRBV14 and TRBJ2-7; D uncertain. Germline loops: CDR1 SGHDN, CDR2 FVKESK. The germline V and J ends were trimmed by 4 bases and 4 bases, with 8 bases remaining between them. This CDR3 is 12 amino acids long. The CDR3 loop is CASSPGGYEQYF. For the CDR3, the DNA is TGTGCCAGCAGCCCGGGTGGTTACGAGCAGTACTTC.

The chain uses TRBV9 and TRBJ1-3; a weak D match, TRBD1 (5 bases). The CDR3 extends over 14 amino acids. The ends were cut back, 0 bases at V and 8 bases at J, with 12 bases in the middle. CDR1 is SGDLS, CDR2 YYNGEE, per germline. CDR3 nucleotides: TGTGCCAGCAGCGTAGTCGGTGGGGGGGACACCATATATTTT. It encodes CASSVVGGGDTIYF.

The chain recombines TRBV5-4 with TRBJ1-5; D is undetermined. The CDR3 is 13 amino acids. Germline CDR1 SGHNT, CDR2 YYREEE (reference sequence). Between the trimmed V and J ends, which lost 4 bases and 3 bases, there was a span of 8 bases. In nucleotides, the CDR3 is TGTGCCAGCAGCCCCTACTTCAATCAGCCCCAGCATTTT. This codes for CASSPYFNQPQHF.

The chain has TRBV5-8 and TRBJ1-4, with 10 bases fitting TRBD1. The CDR3 contains 16 residues. Germline V gene sequence: CDR1 SGHTS, CDR2 YDEGEE. The junction had 2 bases not matched to a gene; V was cut back by 3 bases and J by 0 bases. The CDR3 nucleotides read TGTGCCAGCAGCTCCGGGACAGGGGCAACTAATGAAAAACTGTTTTTT. This translates into CASSSGTGATNEKLFF.

The chain recombines TRBV5-1 with TRBJ1-3; 9 nucleotides agree with TRBD1. Per the germline V gene, CDR1 is SGHRS and CDR2 is YFSETQ. V was pared by 4 bases and J by 0 bases, with 5 bases of the junction left unmatched. CDR3 length equals 16 residues. The CDR3 DNA follows: TGCGCCAGCAGCACGGACAGGGGATACTCTGGAAACACCATATATTTT. It yields the protein CASSTDRGYSGNTIYF.

Regarding this clone: Germline and junction disagree at one end, which may indicate a read error. The genes are TRBV5-1 and TRBJ2-7; D may be TRBD2 (6 bases). Germline CDR1 SGHRS, CDR2 YFSETQ. This CDR3 has 12 amino acids. DNA for the CDR3: TGCGCCAGCAAAGTCGTGTCGGACTACAGGTTCTTC. Protein product: CASKVVSDYRFF.

The chain uses TRBV11-2 and TRBJ2-1, with TRBD1 matching 7 bases. The V gene's germline CDR1 is SGHAT and CDR2 FQNNGV. The CDR3 has 14 residues. V shed 5 bases, J shed 3 bases, and the junction held 4 bases outside the gene matches. As DNA, the CDR3 is TGTGCCAGCAGCGAAGGGGGCCTCTACAATGAGCAGTTCTTC. Its protein product is CASSEGGLYNEQFF.

V gene TRBV20-1 combines with J gene TRBJ1-4; D remains unclear. The CDR3 length is 11 residues. Germline V gene lookup returns CDR1 DFQATT and CDR2 SNEGSKA (reference sequence). Between the trimmed V and J ends, which lost 7 bases and 7 bases, there was a span of 10 bases. In nucleotides, the CDR3 is TGCAGTGTGAGTTTTCGTGAAAAACTGTTTTTT. Protein: CSVSFREKLFF.

The genes are TRBV7-9 and TRBJ2-5; D remains unclear. V was clipped by 3 bases and J by 2 bases, with 10 bases between them. CDR3 length: 14 residues. Germline CDR1 is SEHNR and CDR2 is FQNEAQ (reference sequence). CDR3: CASSLMALQETQYF. The CDR3, as DNA: TGTGCCAGCAGCTTGATGGCTCTTCAAGAGACCCAGTACTTC.

The chain links TRBV2 to TRBJ2-6, with D possibly matching TRBD1 (6 bases). CDR3 size: 17 residues. In germline, CDR1 is SNHLY, CDR2 FYNNEI. Trimming removed 6 bases from V and 1 base from J, with 16 bases in between. Written as DNA, the CDR3 is TGTGCCAGCAGCAGAGCCCCCACAGGGTCTGGGGCCAACGTCCTGACTTTC. Amino acid sequence: CASSRAPTGSGANVLTF.

V is TRBV15 and J is TRBJ2-7, with D possibly TRBD2 on 5 matching bases. The CDR3 contains 13 residues. Looked up from germline, CDR1 is LNHNV and CDR2 is YYDKDF (reference sequence). The germline V and J ends were trimmed by 8 bases and 4 bases, with 15 bases remaining between them. The CDR3 reads CATQAGMGYEQYF. The CDR3 nucleotides read TGTGCCACCCAAGCCGGGATGGGATACGAGCAGTACTTC.

The CDR3 reads CASSQDSSGDEQYF. The CDR3 bases are TGCGCCAGCAGCCAAGATTCAAGCGGAGACGAGCAGTACTTC. The chain joins TRBV4-1 to TRBJ2-7; a weak D match, TRBD2 (5 bases). The V and J ends lost 0 bases and 5 bases respectively, with 11 bases between them. The CDR3 has 14 residues. The V gene's germline CDR1 is MGHRA and CDR2 YSYEKL.

The chain uses TRBV14 and TRBJ2-1; 7 bases are shared with TRBD2. This CDR3 spans 14 amino acids. Per germline, CDR1 SGHDN and CDR2 FVKESK. Trimming at V came to 1 base and at J to 10 bases, leaving 7 bases not matched to a gene. CDR3 coding DNA: TGTGCCAGCAGCCAAGTTTGGCGGGGGTACGAGCAGTTCTTC. Translation gives CASSQVWRGYEQFF. The whole variable domain, remainder taken from reference TRBV14 and TRBJ2-1, is EAGVTQFPSHSVIEKGQTVTLRCDPISGHDNLYWYRRVMGKEIKFLLHFVKESKQDESGMPNNRFLAERTGGTYSTLKVQPAELEDSGVYFCASSQVWRGYEQFFGPGTRLTVL.

This chain uses TRBV19 with TRBJ1-3, with D possibly TRBD1 on 6 matching bases. CDR3 size: 14 residues. Germline V gives CDR1 LNHDA, CDR2 SQIVND (reference sequence). V lost 5 bases and J 1 base, leaving 9 bases between the germline ends. The CDR3 DNA follows: TGTGCCAGTAGTGGGCAGGGGTCTGGAAACACCATATATTTT. Protein: CASSGQGSGNTIYF. Combining the CDR3 with reference TRBV19 and TRBJ1-3 gives the whole variable domain DGGITQSPKYLFRKEGQNVTLSCEQNLNHDAMYWYRQDPGQGLRLIYYSQIVNDFQKGDIAEGYSVSREKKESFPLTVTSAQKNPTAFYLCASSGQGSGNTIYFGEGSWLTVV.

CDR3 region: CASSLGLVTGNYGYTF. The CDR3 nucleotides are TGTGCCAGCAGCTTAGGCCTCGTGACAGGGAACTATGGCTACACCTTC. The chain combines TRBV13 with TRBJ1-2; 7 nucleotides agree with TRBD1. This CDR3 is built from 16 residues. Trimming took 0 bases from V and 2 from J; bases not matched to a gene: 6. The germline CDR1 and CDR2 sequences are PRHDT and FYEKMQ (reference sequence).

This clone was picked up a small number of times. The rearrangement uses TRBV9 and TRBJ2-5; D not resolved. V shed 4 bases and J shed 0 bases, with 7 bases lying between them. The length of the CDR3 is 13 residues. Germline loops: CDR1 SGDLS, CDR2 YYNGEE. CDR3 sequence reads: CASSPQYQETQYF. CDR3 DNA: TGTGCCAGCAGCCCCCAGTACCAAGAGACCCAGTACTTC.

In DNA form, the CDR3 reads TGTGCCATCCACAGGGGGCGAGGAACGGGTGAAGCTTTCTTT. This translates into CAIHRGRGTGEAFF. This chain uses TRBV6-4 with TRBJ1-1; TRBD1 aligns across 9 bases. CDR1 and CDR2 (germline): MRHNA, SNTAGT. V lost 10 bases, J lost 7 bases, and 13 bases stayed unmatched. The CDR3 has 14 residues.

The chain links TRBV11-2 to TRBJ1-5; 10 bases match TRBD1. Losses at the gene ends were 0 bases for V and 9 bases for J; bases not matched to a gene: 11. CDR3 length: 17 amino acids. Germline assignment: CDR1 SGHAT and CDR2 FQNNGV. The CDR3 loop is CASSLEIGTGAAWPQHF. CDR3 DNA sequence: TGTGCCAGCAGCTTAGAGATAGGGACAGGGGCTGCGTGGCCCCAGCATTTT.

The chain uses TRBV7-6 and TRBJ2-1; the match to TRBD2 covers 13 bases. The J segment lost 0 bases and the V segment lost 1 base, leaving 6 bases of the junction unmatched. CDR3 length: 19 residues. Germline-derived CDR1 and CDR2 are SGHVS and FNYEAQ. The CDR3 DNA follows: TGTGCCAGCAGCTTAGATCGGACTAGCGGGGGAAGCTCCTACAATGAGCAGTTCTTC. Encoded protein: CASSLDRTSGGSSYNEQFF.

This clone showed up just a few times. V usage is TRBV5-1 and J usage is TRBJ2-1; D may be TRBD2 (7 bases). V lost 1 base and J 4 bases, leaving 18 bases between the germline ends. Germline V gene data show CDR1 as SGHRS and CDR2 as YFSETQ. The CDR3 sequence is 17 residues long. The CDR3 region has the DNA TGCGCCAGCAGCTTGCACGGCGGGGGCCTCACTTACAATGAGCAGTTCTTC. Amino acid sequence: CASSLHGGGLTYNEQFF.